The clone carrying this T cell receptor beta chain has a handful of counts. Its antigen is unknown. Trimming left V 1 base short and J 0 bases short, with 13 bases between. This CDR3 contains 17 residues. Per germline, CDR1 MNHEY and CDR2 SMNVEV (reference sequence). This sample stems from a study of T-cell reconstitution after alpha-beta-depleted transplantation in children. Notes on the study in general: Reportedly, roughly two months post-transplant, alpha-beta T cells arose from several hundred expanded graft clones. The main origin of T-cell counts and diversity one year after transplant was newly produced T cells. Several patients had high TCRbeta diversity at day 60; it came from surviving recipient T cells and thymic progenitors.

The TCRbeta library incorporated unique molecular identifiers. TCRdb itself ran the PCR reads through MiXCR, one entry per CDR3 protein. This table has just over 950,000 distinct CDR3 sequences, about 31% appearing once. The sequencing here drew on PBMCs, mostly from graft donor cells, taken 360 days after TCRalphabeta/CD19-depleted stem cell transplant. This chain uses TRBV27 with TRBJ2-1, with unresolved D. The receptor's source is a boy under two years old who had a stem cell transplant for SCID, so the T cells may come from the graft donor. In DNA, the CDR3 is TGTGCCAGCAGTTTATATCCTGGAAAAAGCTCCTACAATGAGCAGTTCTTC. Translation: CASSLYPGKSSYNEQFF.